This T cell receptor (beta chain) is from a study of persistence of HIV-infected CD4 T cells. Overall study results and limits: Antigen-responding cells were enriched for degenerate expanded CDR3beta sequences.

About this clone itself: The antigen remains unidentified.

Sequencing used immunoSEQ version 4 in survey mode. Template was genomic DNA at 10 ng/uL, with up to 1 ug used per sample. Profiling relied on immunoSEQ multiplex PCR, and the TCRdb table lists in-frame clones only, not all of them. This sample has fewer than 15,000 clones, with over 65% found just once. Cells were stimulated with overlapping HIV-1 Gag 15-mer peptides. Sorting selected CD4+ T cells upregulating both CD40 ligand and CD69. Donors had CD4+ T cell counts above 400 cells/uL and were CMV-seropositive. For about 20 hours, CD8-depleted PBMCs received anti-CD28/CD49d costimulation, a CD40-blocking antibody and enfuvirtide. The germline V gene encodes CDR1 MNHEY and CDR2 SVGAGI. The CDR3 is 15 residues long. J was trimmed by 3 bases and V by 6 bases; bases with no gene match: 8.

The sequencing here drew on CD4+ T cells sorted from PBMCs after approximately 20-hour stimulation, taken from a patient who received antiretroviral therapy. The chain joins TRBV6-5 to TRBJ1-5; 7 nucleotides align to TRBD1. This clonotype was sampled from an adult man with HIV who was CMV-seropositive. CDR3 DNA: TGTGCCAGCAGCCCGACCAGGGGGGACAATCAGCCCCAGCATTTT. Its protein is CASSPTRGDNQPQHF.